The clone carrying this T cell receptor delta chain came up a few times. TCRdb's entry gives the protein of a much larger clone, which mismatches this DNA's translation at residue 8, likely from a read error; the protein reported here is translated from the DNA. These data originate in a study of gamma-delta chains in newborns, infants, children. Whole-study context: Innate gammadelta T cells reportedly expand polyclonally right after birth, driven by microbial exposure, per the title.

TCRdb re-called clones from the reads via CATT. Here the sample spans thousands of delta-chain clones, about 0.42% being singletons. The V and J ends lost 0 bases and 2 bases respectively, with 13 bases between them. Germline V gene lookup returns CDR1 GEAIGNYY and CDR2 EKD. This CDR3 region has 18 residues. The rearrangement joins TRDV2 to TRDJ3, with D possibly being TRDD3 (5 bases). The specimen sequenced was blood. This sequence was found in a child who was a newborn, infant or young child, either healthy, febrile or measles-vaccinated (not recorded which). The DNA of the CDR3 is TGTGCCTGTGACACCGCGGGATCCGCGGCCTGGGACACCCGACAGATGTTTTTC. Residues: CACDTAGSAAWDTRQMFF.